A selection of T cell receptor beta chains follows, all from one sample in a study of PD-L1 blockade in urothelial cancer. The table came from immunoSEQ multiplex PCR; TCRdb's copy has only in-frame clones and leaves some out. The repertoire holds under 30,000 clones, with around 80% as singletons. The source material was PBMCs, sampled around atezolizumab (anti-PD-L1) treatment. The receptors stem from a man in his 70s with urothelial cancer. Each CDR3 is given with its conserved first and last residue. The order of the fields is J gene, V gene, D gene, clone size, CDR3 DNA, CDR3 protein. D genes are given only for firm matches. Not all rows give a size; the values are once, few, many and, for expanded clones, a class.

TRBJ1-6,TRBV9,NA,NA,TGTGCCAGCAGCCCCCTCGGGGTGTTAAATTCACCCCTCCACTTT,CASSPLGVLNSPLHF
TRBJ1-2,TRBV4-2,NA,NA,TGTGCCAGCAGCCAAGTTGGGGCCTATGGCTACACCTTC,CASSQVGAYGYTF
TRBJ1-1,TRBV6-1,NA,NA,TGTGCCAGCAGTGAACGGGGGGGTTGGACTGAAGCTTTCTTT,CASSERGGWTEAFF
TRBJ2-4,TRBV25-1,TRBD1,NA,TGTGCCAGCAGTGACCCCGGGACAGGAAACATTCAGTACTTC,CASSDPGTGNIQYF
TRBJ2-2,TRBV9,NA,NA,TGTGCCAGCAGCGTAGACGGTACCGGGGAGCTGTTTTTT,CASSVDGTGELFF
TRBJ1-4,TRBV19,NA,NA,TGTGCCAGTAGAAGCCAGACAGGAGTGAGGGAAAAACTGTTTTTT,CASRSQTGVREKLFF
TRBJ1-1,TRBV12-5,NA,NA,TGTGCTAGTGGTTTCGGTACGAACACTGAAGCTTTCTTT,CASGFGTNTEAFF
TRBJ2-7,TRBV5-5,TRBD1,NA,TGTGCCAGCAGACCATCCGGGACAGGGGGCCTTTACGAGCAGTACTTC,CASRPSGTGGLYEQYF
TRBJ1-3,TRBV7-9,TRBD1,NA,TGTGCCAGCAGCTTTGGGACAGGGATTGGAAACACCATATATTTT,CASSFGTGIGNTIYF
TRBJ1-2,TRBV5-6,NA,NA,TGTGCCAGCAGCCCCCGGTCGGTTTATGGCTACACCTTC,CASSPRSVYGYTF
TRBJ2-2,TRBV5-4,NA,few,TGTGCCAGCAGCCTACCGCCGGGGGGCGGAAGGAATAACACCGGGGAGCTGTTTTTT,CASSLPPGGGRNNTGELFF
TRBJ1-1,TRBV6-5,TRBD1,NA,TGTGCCAGCAGTTCGACAGGGCGGAGTATCATCACTGAAGCTTTCTTT,CASSSTGRSIITEAFF
TRBJ2-7,TRBV4-1,NA,NA,TGCGCCAGCAGCCACTTGGGGGGCTCCTACGAGCAGTACTTC,CASSHLGGSYEQYF
TRBJ2-1,TRBV19,NA,NA,TGTGCCAGTAGTATAGATATAGATAAGGGGATCCGGCTGGCGAATGAGCAGTTCTTC,CASSIDIDKGIRLANEQFF
TRBJ1-1,TRBV7-2,NA,NA,TGTGCCAGCAGGCCACCGGGGAGGAGGAACACTGAAGCTTTCTTT,CASRPPGRRNTEAFF